The present T cell receptor (beta chain) was sequenced within a study of CD8 T cells in Susac syndrome. The overall study: At the time of blood draw, patients with Susac syndrome were therapy-naive, receiving corticosteroids, or receiving intravenous immunoglobulin alone.

Random hexamers primed reverse transcription of roughly 0.5 to 1 ug RNA. A multiplex approach, immunoSEQ multiplex PCR, amplified TCR beta CDR3 across 54 Vbeta and 13 Jbeta. Via MiXCR, TCRdb re-called the immunoSEQ multiplex PCR reads, giving one row per CDR3 protein. The sample contains fewer than 200,000 distinct CDR3 sequences, over 75% of which appear only once. With V trimmed by 10 bases and J by 0 bases, 13 bases remained unmatched. CDR3 size: 17 residues. Germline V gene data show CDR1 as LNHDA and CDR2 as SQIVND (reference sequence). This chain links TRBV19 with TRBJ2-3, with 10 nucleotides matching TRBD2. The sample taken for sequencing was CD4+ T cells from PBMCs. This clonotype originated in a human donor with Susac syndrome. The CDR3 bases are TGTGCCATCCCATGGGAGGGACTAGCGACTAGCACAGATACGCAGTATTTT. Residues: CAIPWEGLATSTDTQYF.